This TCR beta chain was recovered during a study of CD8 T cells in Susac syndrome. Looking at the study overall: Of the sequenced Susac syndrome patients, more than 5 had active disease and about 8 were in remission. Susac syndrome patients were untreated, on corticosteroids with some adding intravenous immunoglobulin, or on intravenous immunoglobulin only.

With V trimmed by 6 bases and J by 4 bases, 12 bases remained unmatched. The CDR3 extends over 15 amino acids. Per the germline V gene, CDR1 is DFQATT and CDR2 is SNEGSKA (reference sequence). As regards this clonotype: The antigen remains undetermined.

The study's findings and limits: CD4+ repertoires of Susac syndrome patients lacked detectable clonal expansion.

Bulk CD8+ and CD4+ cells came from magnetic negative isolation; CD8+ TEMRA by FACS. An amount of RNA that ranged from roughly 0.5 to 1 ug was reverse transcribed with random hexamers. One entry per CDR3 protein results from TCRdb running MiXCR on the immunoSEQ multiplex PCR reads. The table has around 110,000 distinct CDR3 sequences, approximately 96% seen once; the top ten hold less than 0.15%. Sequencing was carried out using CD4+ T cells from PBMCs. The sequence was collected from a human donor with Susac syndrome. The chain joins TRBV20-1 to TRBJ2-5; 9 positions match TRBD2. CDR3 sequence: CSAVRGAGGVETQYF. The CDR3 DNA is TGCAGTGCGGTCAGAGGGGCGGGAGGGGTAGAGACCCAGTACTTC.